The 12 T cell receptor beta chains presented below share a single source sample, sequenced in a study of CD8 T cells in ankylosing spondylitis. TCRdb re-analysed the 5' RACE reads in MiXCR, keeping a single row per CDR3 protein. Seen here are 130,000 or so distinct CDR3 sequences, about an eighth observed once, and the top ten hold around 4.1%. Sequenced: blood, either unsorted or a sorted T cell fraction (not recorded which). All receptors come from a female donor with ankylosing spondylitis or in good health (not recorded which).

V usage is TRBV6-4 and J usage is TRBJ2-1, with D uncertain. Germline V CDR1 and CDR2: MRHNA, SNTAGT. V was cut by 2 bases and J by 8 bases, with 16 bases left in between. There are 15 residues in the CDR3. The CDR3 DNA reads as TGTGCCAGCAGTGACACGAGTGGGCCCGAGGATGAGCAGTTCTTC. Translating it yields CASSDTSGPEDEQFF.

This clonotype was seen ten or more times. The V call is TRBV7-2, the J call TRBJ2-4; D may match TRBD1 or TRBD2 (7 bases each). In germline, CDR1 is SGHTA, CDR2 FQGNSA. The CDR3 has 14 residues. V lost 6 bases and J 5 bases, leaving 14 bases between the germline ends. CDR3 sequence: CASSTRGGENIQYF. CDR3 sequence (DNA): TGTGCCAGCAGTACCAGGGGGGGGGAAAACATTCAGTACTTC.

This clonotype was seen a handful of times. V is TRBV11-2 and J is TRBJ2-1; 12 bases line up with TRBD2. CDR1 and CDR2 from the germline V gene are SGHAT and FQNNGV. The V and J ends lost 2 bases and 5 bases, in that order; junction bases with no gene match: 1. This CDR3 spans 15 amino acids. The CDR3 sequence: CASSLRLAGDNEQFF. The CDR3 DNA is TGTGCCAGCAGCTTAAGACTAGCGGGAGACAATGAGCAGTTCTTC.

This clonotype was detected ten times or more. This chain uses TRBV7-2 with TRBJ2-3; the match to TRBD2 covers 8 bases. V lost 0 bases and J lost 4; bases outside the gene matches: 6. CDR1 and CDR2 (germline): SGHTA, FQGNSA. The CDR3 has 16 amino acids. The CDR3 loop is CASSLASSGSADTQYF. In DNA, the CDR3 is TGTGCCAGCAGCTTAGCTTCCAGCGGGAGTGCAGATACGCAGTATTTT. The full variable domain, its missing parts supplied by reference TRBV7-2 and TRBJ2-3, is GAGVSQSPSNKVTEKGKDVELRCDPISGHTALYWYRQSLGQGLEFLIYFQGNSAPDKSGLPSDRFSAERTGGSVSTLTIQRTQQEDSAVYLCASSLASSGSADTQYFGPGTRLTVL.

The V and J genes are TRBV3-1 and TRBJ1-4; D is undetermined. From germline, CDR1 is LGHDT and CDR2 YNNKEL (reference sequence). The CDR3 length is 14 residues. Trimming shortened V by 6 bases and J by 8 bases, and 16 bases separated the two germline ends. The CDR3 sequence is CASSRLGGKEKLFF. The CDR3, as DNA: TGTGCCAGCAGTCGACTGGGTGGAAAAGAAAAACTGTTTTTT.

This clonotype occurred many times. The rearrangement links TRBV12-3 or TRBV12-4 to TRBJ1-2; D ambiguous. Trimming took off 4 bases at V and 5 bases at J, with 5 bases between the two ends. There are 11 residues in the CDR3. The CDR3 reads CASSSRYGYTF. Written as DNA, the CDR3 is TGTGCCAGCAGTTCTCGGTATGGCTACACCTTC.

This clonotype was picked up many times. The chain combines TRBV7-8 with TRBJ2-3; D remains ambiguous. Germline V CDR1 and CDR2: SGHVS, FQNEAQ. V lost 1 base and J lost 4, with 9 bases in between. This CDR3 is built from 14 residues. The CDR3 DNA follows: TGTGCCAGCAGCTTAGTGGGGTGGGCAGATACGCAGTATTTT. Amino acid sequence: CASSLVGWADTQYF.

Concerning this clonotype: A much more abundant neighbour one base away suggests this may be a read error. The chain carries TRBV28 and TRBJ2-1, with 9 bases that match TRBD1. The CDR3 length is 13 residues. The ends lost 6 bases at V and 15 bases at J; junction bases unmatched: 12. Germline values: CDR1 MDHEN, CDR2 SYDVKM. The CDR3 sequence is CASRGQGGFGRFF. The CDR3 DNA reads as TGTGCCAGCAGGGGACAGGGAGGGTTTGGTCGGTTCTTC.

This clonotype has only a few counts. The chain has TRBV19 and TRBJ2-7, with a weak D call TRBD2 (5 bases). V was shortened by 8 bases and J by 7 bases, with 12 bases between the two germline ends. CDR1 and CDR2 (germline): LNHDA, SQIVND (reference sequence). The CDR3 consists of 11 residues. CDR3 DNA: TGTGCCAGTGGTCGAGGGCTTGAGCAGTACTTC. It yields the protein CASGRGLEQYF.

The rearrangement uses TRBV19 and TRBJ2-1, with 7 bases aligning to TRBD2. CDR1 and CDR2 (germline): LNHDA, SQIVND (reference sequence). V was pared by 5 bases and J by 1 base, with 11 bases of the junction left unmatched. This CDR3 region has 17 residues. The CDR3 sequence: CASSSLEGGRSYNEQFF. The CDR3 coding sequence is TGTGCCAGTAGTTCCCTGGAGGGAGGGCGATCCTACAATGAGCAGTTCTTC.

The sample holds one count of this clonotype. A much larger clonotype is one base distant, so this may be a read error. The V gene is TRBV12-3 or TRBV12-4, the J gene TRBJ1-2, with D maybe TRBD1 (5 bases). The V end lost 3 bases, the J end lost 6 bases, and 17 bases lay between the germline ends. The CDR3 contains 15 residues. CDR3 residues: CASSFDKPWDDGYTF. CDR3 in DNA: TGTGCCAGCAGTTTTGACAAACCCTGGGACGATGGCTACACCTTC.

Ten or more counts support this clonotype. CDR3: CASSLGNYEQYF. In DNA form, the CDR3 reads TGTGCCAGCAGTTTAGGGAACTACGAGCAGTACTTC. V is TRBV12-3 or TRBV12-4 and J is TRBJ2-7; D uncertain. Trimming shortened V by 1 base and J by 3 bases, and 4 bases separated the two germline ends. The CDR3 is 12 amino acids.